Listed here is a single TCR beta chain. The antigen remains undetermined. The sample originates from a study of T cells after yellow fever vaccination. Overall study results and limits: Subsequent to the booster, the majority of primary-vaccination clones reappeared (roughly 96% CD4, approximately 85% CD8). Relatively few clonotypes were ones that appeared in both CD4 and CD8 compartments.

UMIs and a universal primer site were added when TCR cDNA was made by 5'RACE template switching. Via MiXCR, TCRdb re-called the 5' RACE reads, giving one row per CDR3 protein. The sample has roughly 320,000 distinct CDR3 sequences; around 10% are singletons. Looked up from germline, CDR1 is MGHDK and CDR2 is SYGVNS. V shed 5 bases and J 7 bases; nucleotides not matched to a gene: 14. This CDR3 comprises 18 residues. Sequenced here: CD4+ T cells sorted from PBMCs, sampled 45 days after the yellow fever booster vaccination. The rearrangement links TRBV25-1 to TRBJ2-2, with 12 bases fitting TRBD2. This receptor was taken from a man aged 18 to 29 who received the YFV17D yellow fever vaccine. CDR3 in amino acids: CASSSSLAGGLFIGELFF. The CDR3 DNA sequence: TGTGCCAGCAGTTCATCACTAGCGGGGGGTCTGTTCATCGGGGAGCTGTTTTTT.